This T cell receptor (beta chain) was captured by sequencing in a study of cytomegalovirus exposure and HLA in healthy donors. Some clones are missing from TCRdb's copy, which holds only in-frame ones; the method was immunoSEQ multiplex PCR. The sample lists 300,000 to 450,000 clones; around 86% were seen once. The donors were part of the validation cohort, which consisted of under 150 subjects and was separate from the first cohort of 670 or so subjects. Notes on this clone: As yet, its antigen is unknown. Different DNA sequences within this sample yield the same CDR3.

V gave up 5 bases and J gave up 1 base; unmatched junction bases: 5. Germline V gene data show CDR1 as SNHLY and CDR2 as FYNNEI. The CDR3 is 15 amino acids. Study-level results: TCR beta chains numbering under 200 were designated cytomegalovirus-associated.

Sequenced input: PBMCs. J is TRBJ2-7 and V is TRBV2, with 10 bases identical to TRBD1. The source is a woman aged 18-30 years in good health and CMV-seronegative. The CDR3 region has the DNA TGTGCCAGCAGTCCCCCGGGACAGGGGTCCTACGAGCAGTACTTC. This sequence encodes CASSPPGQGSYEQYF. The entire variable domain, with the rest obtained from reference TRBV2 and TRBJ2-7, is as follows: EPEVTQTPSHQVTQMGQEVILRCVPISNHLYFYWYRQILGQKVEFLVSFYNNEISEKSEIFDDQFSVERPDGSNFTLKIRSTKLEDSAMYFCASSPPGQGSYEQYFGPGTRLTVT.